The next 5 T cell receptor beta chains were all read from a single sample in a study of T cell repertoires in cytomegalovirus infection. In TCRdb, the reads were re-called with MiXCR into one record per CDR3 protein. The table lists hundreds of thousands of distinct CDR3 sequences, 35% to 45% of them singletons, with 2.8% in the top ten. The sequencing sample was made of PBMCs. The receptors derive from a human donor in good health (CMV status not recorded). Some clones in this sample may be carry-over from other donors' samples.

The V and J genes are TRBV28 and TRBJ1-1; a possible D gene is TRBD1 (5 bases). In germline, CDR1 is MDHEN, CDR2 SYDVKM. The CDR3 sequence is 13 residues long. Trimming took 5 bases from V and 7 from J, leaving 14 bases between them. CDR3 bases: TGTGCCAGCAGTCCCCCCCGACAGAATGAAGCTTTCTTT. Its protein is CASSPPRQNEAFF.

The chain combines TRBV5-1 with TRBJ2-1; 8 nucleotides line up with TRBD2. The CDR3 contains 14 residues. V dropped 4 bases and J dropped 4; count of bases not matched to a gene: 4. CDR1 and CDR2 from the germline V gene are SGHRS and YFSETQ. Written as DNA, the CDR3 is TGCGCCAGCAGCAGGGGACTAGAATACAATGAGCAGTTCTTC. Translating gives CASSRGLEYNEQFF.

V and J are TRBV12-3 or TRBV12-4 and TRBJ1-1; D ambiguous. The V gene lost 5 bases and the J gene lost 5 bases, with 30 bases spanning the gap. The CDR3 is 19 amino acids. The CDR3 sequence is CASSQPLVRGNRARTEAFF. The CDR3 coding sequence is TGTGCCAGCAGTCAACCCTTGGTGCGGGGAAATAGGGCCAGGACTGAAGCTTTCTTT.

This clonotype was detected only a few times. This chain joins TRBV28 and TRBJ1-1; D is unclear. Germline-derived CDR1 and CDR2 are MDHEN and SYDVKM. The V end was cut by 2 bases, the J end by 6 bases, with 10 bases between. The CDR3 contains 13 residues. The DNA for the CDR3 is TGTGCCAGCAGTTTAGGGGTGTTCGCTGAAGCTTTCTTT. It is translated as CASSLGVFAEAFF.

This clonotype was seen a few times. The chain couples TRBV28 to TRBJ2-2; D gene unclear. The CDR3 length is 15 residues. Germline loops: CDR1 MDHEN, CDR2 SYDVKM. V shed 6 bases and J shed 1 base, with 12 bases lying between them. The CDR3 is CASSPSRRNTGELFF. The CDR3 region has the DNA TGTGCCAGCAGCCCCAGTAGACGGAACACCGGGGAGCTGTTTTTT.